Listed here is a single T cell receptor (beta chain). Its antigen is unknown. Its ends do not fully match the called genes, so a read error is possible. Assay used: immunoSEQ multiplex PCR; TCRdb lists only in-frame clones, some missing. The sample holds under 80,000 clones, around nine tenths seen once. These data originate in a study of OX40 agonist ivuxolimab in advanced cancers. As for the study in general: Six ivuxolimab dose levels, 0.01 to 10 mg/kg, were given intravenously every 2 weeks. Recorded diagnoses for dose-escalation patients were hepatocellular carcinoma, melanoma, renal cell or head and neck cancer.

Study-wide results and limits: Antigens targeted by the expanded peripheral T cells were not determined.

At baseline, cycle 4 day 1, and cycle 7 day 1, blood was sampled. This sequence originates from an adult with an advanced solid tumor such as melanoma, head and neck, liver or kidney cancer. Sample: CD4+ or CD8+ T cells sorted from blood, taken in a trial of the OX40 agonist ivuxolimab.

CDR3 in amino acids: CASTPTHSYEQYF. The CDR3, as DNA: TGTGCCAGCACACCGACACACTCCTACGAGCAGTACTTC. The chain combines TRBV18 with TRBJ2-7; D remains ambiguous. The length of the CDR3 is 13 residues. The germline V gene encodes CDR1 KGHSH and CDR2 LQKENI.